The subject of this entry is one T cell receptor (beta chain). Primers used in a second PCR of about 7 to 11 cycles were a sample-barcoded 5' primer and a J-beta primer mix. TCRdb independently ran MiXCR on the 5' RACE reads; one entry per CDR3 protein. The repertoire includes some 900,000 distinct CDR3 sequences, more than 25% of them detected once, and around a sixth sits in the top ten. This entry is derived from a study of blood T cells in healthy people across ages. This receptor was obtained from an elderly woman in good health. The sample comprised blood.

This CDR3 reads CSAYLGGADTQYF. CDR3 DNA sequence: TGCAGTGCTTATCTGGGGGGGGCGGATACGCAGTATTTT. The chain is built from TRBV20-1 and TRBJ2-3; TRBD2 is a possible D gene (7 bases). The V gene lost 5 bases and the J gene lost 6 bases, with 15 bases spanning the gap. The CDR3 length is 13 residues. CDR1 and CDR2 (germline): DFQATT, SNEGSKA (reference sequence).